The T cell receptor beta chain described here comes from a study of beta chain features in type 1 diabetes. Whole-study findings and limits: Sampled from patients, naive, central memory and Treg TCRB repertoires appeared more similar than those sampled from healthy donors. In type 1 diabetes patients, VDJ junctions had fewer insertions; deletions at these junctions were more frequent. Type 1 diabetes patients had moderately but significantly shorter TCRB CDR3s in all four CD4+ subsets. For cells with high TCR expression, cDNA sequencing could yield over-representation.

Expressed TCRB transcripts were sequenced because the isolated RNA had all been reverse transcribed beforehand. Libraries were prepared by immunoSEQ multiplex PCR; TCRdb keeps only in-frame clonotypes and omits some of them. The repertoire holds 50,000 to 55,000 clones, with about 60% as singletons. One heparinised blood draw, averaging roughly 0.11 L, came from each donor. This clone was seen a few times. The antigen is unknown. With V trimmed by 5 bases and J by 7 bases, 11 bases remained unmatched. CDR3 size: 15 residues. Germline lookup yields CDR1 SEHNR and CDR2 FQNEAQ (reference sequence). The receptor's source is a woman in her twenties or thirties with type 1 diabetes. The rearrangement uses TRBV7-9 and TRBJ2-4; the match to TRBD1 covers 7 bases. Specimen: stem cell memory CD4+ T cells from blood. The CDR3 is CASSPRQGSRNIQYF. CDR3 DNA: TGTGCCAGCAGCCCTAGACAGGGAAGTAGGAACATTCAGTACTTC.